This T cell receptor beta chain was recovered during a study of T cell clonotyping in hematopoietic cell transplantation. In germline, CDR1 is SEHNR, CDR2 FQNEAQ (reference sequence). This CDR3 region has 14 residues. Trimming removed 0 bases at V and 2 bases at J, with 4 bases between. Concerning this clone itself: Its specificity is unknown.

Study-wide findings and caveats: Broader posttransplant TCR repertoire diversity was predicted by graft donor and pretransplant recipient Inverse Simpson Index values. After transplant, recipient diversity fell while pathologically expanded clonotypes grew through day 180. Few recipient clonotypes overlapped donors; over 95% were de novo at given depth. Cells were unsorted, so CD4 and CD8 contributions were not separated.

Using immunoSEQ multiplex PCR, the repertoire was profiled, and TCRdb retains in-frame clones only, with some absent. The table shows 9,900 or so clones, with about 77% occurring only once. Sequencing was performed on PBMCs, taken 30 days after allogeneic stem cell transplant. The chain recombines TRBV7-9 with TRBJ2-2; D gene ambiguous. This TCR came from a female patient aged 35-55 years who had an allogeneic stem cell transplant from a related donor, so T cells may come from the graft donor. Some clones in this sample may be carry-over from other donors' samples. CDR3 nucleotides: TGTGCCAGCAGCTTAGCAGGAAACACCGGGGAGCTGTTTTTT. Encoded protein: CASSLAGNTGELFF.